This T cell receptor beta chain was sequenced for a study of synovial regulatory T cells in juvenile arthritis. About this clone: Its specificity is unknown.

The study, taken as a whole, reports: TCR diversity was lower in inflammation-associated blood Treg cells than in other blood Treg cells. Synovial Tregs shared more CDR3 sequences with iaTregs than other blood Tregs. Across patients, iaTreg TCR repertoires were mostly private, partly shared with synovial Teff and blood CPL.

Germline CDR1 is KGHSH and CDR2 is LQKENI. The CDR3 length is 13 residues. DNA was not recorded. Repertoires were generated with immunoSEQ multiplex PCR, while TCRdb's copy carries only in-frame clones and drops some. This specimen shows 9,500 to 10,000 clones; the ten leading clones hold 0.6% to 0.75%. The V and J genes are TRBV18 and TRBJ2-7; with no DNA, the TCRdb D assignment of TRBD1 cannot be verified. The clonotype was recovered from a donor younger than 30 with juvenile idiopathic arthritis. Sequencing was carried out using Treg cells from blood. Subset noted: remaining (HLA-DR-negative) circulating blood Treg cells. Here the CDR3 reads CASSPEQGYEQYF.